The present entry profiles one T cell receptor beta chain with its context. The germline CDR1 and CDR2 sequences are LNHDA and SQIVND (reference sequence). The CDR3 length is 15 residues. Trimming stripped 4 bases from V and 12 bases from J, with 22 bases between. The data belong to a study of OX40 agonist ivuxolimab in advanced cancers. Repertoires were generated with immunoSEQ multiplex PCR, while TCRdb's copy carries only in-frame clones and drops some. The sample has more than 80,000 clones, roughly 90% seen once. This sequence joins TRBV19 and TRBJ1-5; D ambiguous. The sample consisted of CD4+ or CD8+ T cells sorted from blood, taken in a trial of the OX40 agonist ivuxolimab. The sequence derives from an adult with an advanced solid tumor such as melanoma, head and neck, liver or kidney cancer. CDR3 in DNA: TGTGCCAGTAGTACCGGTGGGGAAAGCGGTTCTCTCCAGCATTTT. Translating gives CASSTGGESGSLQHF. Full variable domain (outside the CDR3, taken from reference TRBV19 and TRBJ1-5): DGGITQSPKYLFRKEGQNVTLSCEQNLNHDAMYWYRQDPGQGLRLIYYSQIVNDFQKGDIAEGYSVSREKKESFPLTVTSAQKNPTAFYLCASSTGGESGSLQHFGDGTRLSIL.